This entry concerns a single T cell receptor (beta chain). Its antigen is undetermined. Generated by immunoSEQ multiplex PCR, the TCRdb table keeps only in-frame clones and is missing some. The sample carries 60,000 to 65,000 clones, approximately 80% recorded once. Germline values: CDR1 SEHNR, CDR2 FQNEAQ (reference sequence). V lost 3 bases to trimming and J lost 2 bases, with 10 bases between them. The CDR3 runs 14 residues. These data belong to a study of OX40 agonist ivuxolimab in advanced cancers. Study summary: Ivuxolimab was administered intravenously to patients at 0.01 to 10 mg/kg every 2 weeks.

Study results and limitations: Among the least clonally expanded were partial responders at 0.1-3.0 mg/kg.

The sequence was collected from an adult with an advanced solid tumor such as melanoma, head and neck, liver or kidney cancer. The chain uses TRBV7-9 and TRBJ2-5, with D uncertain. The material sequenced was CD4+ or CD8+ T cells sorted from blood, taken in a trial of the OX40 agonist ivuxolimab. The CDR3: CASSLTTEQETQYF. As DNA, the CDR3 is TGTGCCAGCAGCTTGACAACTGAACAAGAGACCCAGTACTTC.